The 2 T cell receptor beta chains reported below all come from one sample, sequenced in a study of T cell clonality in common variable immunodeficiency. Antigens for these TCRs are unknown. Libraries were prepared by immunoSEQ multiplex PCR; TCRdb keeps only in-frame clonotypes and omits some of them. This sample has 30,000 to 35,000 clones and no singletons, with around 30% in the ten largest. General study points: Fewer deletions and N-nucleotide insertions were reportedly seen in common variable immunodeficiency TCR beta sequences.

The sample was peripheral blood mononuclear cells. The source is a human donor with common variable immunodeficiency.

This clone has at least ten counts. The CDR3 extends 3 residues past the end of the read, so its final part is completed from the germline J gene. The rearrangement joins TRBV10-3 to TRBJ2-7, with 11 bases fitting TRBD2. Germline V gene data show CDR1 as ENHRY and CDR2 as SYGVKD. The CDR3 extends over 17 amino acids. V shed 0 bases and J 0 bases; nucleotides not matched to a gene: 4. The CDR3 region is CAISESLAGENSYEQYF. CDR3 DNA, as far as it was read: TGTGCCATCAGTGAGTCACTAGCGGGAGAGAACTCCTACGAG.

This clone was seen at least ten times. The CDR3 end lies 3 residues beyond the end of the read and is filled in from the germline J gene. This chain joins TRBV6-1 and TRBJ2-3; 10 bases align to TRBD2. The CDR3 has 17 residues. Per the germline V gene, CDR1 is MNHNS and CDR2 is SASEGT. V lost 2 bases and J lost 3; bases outside the gene matches: 8. CDR3 bases read: TGTGCCAGCAGTGAATGGGCTCTAGCGGGAGATACAGATACG. It specifies CASSEWALAGDTDT. The whole CDR3 region reads CASSEWALAGDTDTQYF.